These 12 T cell receptor beta chains were all obtained from the same sample, sequenced in a study of blood T cells in healthy people across ages. Then a second PCR, running about 6 to 12 cycles, was carried out with a sample-barcoded 5' primer and a J-beta primer mix. One entry per CDR3 protein results from TCRdb running MiXCR on the 5' RACE reads. This table has roughly 1,700,000 distinct CDR3 sequences, roughly 30% appearing once. Material for sequencing was blood. Receptor source: a woman aged 30 to 39 in good health.

The chain has TRBV9 and TRBJ1-5; D perhaps matches TRBD1 (6 bases). Trimming stripped 4 bases from V and 0 bases from J, with 17 bases between. Germline values: CDR1 SGDLS, CDR2 YYNGEE. This CDR3 is 17 amino acids long. The CDR3 nucleotides read TGTGCCAGCAGCAGAGGGGGGGGGGCCTTTAGCAATCAGCCCCAGCATTTT. This gives the protein CASSRGGGAFSNQPQHF.

This clonotype was recorded at least ten times. The chain couples TRBV15 to TRBJ1-2; TRBD1 might be the D (5 bases). Trimming took off 6 bases at V and 3 bases at J, with 17 bases between the two ends. CDR3 size: 15 residues. Germline loops: CDR1 LNHNV, CDR2 YYDKDF (reference sequence). The CDR3 reads CATSPGTGYDYGYTF. The CDR3 region has the DNA TGTGCCACCAGTCCCGGGACCGGCTATGACTATGGCTACACCTTC.

The chain couples TRBV3-1 to TRBJ2-7; tentative D call: TRBD2 (5 bases). The germline gives CDR1 LGHDT, CDR2 YNNKEL (reference sequence). Trimming stripped 5 bases from V and 3 bases from J, with 14 bases between. CDR3 size: 14 residues. CDR3 sequence (DNA): TGTGCCAGCAGCGTCGCGGGCCCGGGCTACGAGCAGTACTTC. Amino acids: CASSVAGPGYEQYF.

This chain links TRBV15 with TRBJ2-5; 15 bases line up with TRBD2. The better agreement between TRBJ2-7 and the DNA end casts doubt on the J call. Germline V gene data show CDR1 as LNHNV and CDR2 as YYDKDF (reference sequence). The CDR3 consists of 18 residues. Here the CDR3 reads CATSRRGLAGGSPYEQYF. The CDR3 bases are TGTGCCACCAGCAGACGAGGACTAGCGGGAGGGTCCCCCTACGAGCAGTACTTC.

The gene calls are TRBV2 and TRBJ2-1; 7 bases align to TRBD2. Trimming removed 4 bases from V and 8 bases from J; junction bases left unmatched: 8. CDR1 and CDR2 from the germline V gene are SNHLY and FYNNEI. CDR3 length equals 14 residues. The CDR3 is CASSATSQGDEQFF. The CDR3, as DNA: TGTGCCAGCAGTGCGACTAGCCAGGGCGATGAGCAGTTCTTC.

The chain recombines TRBV29-1 with TRBJ2-2, with D possibly matching TRBD2 (5 bases). The CDR3 has 14 residues. V was pared by 4 bases and J by 0 bases, with 9 bases between. Per the germline V gene, CDR1 is SQVTM and CDR2 is ANQGSEA. The CDR3 reads CSVVEGPNTGELFF. The CDR3 DNA is TGCAGCGTTGTCGAGGGCCCGAACACCGGGGAGCTGTTTTTT.

For this clonotype: Just one base apart from a much larger clone, this may be a read error. The rearrangement joins TRBV7-9 to TRBJ2-5, with TRBD2 as a possible D gene (7 bases). Germline V lookup: CDR1 SEHNR, CDR2 FQNEAQ (reference sequence). CDR3 size: 14 residues. The CDR3 region is CAGSHEGGAETQYF. For the CDR3, the DNA is TGTGCCGGCAGTCACGAGGGGGGGGCTGAGACCCAGTACTTC.

This clonotype has ten or more counts. The V gene is TRBV11-2, the J gene TRBJ1-2; the D is unclear. Between the trimmed V and J ends, which lost 5 bases and 1 base, there was a span of 5 bases. The CDR3 has 12 residues. CDR1 is SGHAT and CDR2 is FQNNGV in the germline V gene. The CDR3 region is CASSVNNYGYTF. The CDR3, as DNA: TGTGCCAGCAGCGTGAATAACTATGGCTACACCTTC.

The chain uses TRBV18 and TRBJ2-7; TRBD1 agrees at 7 bases. The junction had 7 bases not matched to a gene; V was cut back by 3 bases and J by 2 bases. Germline CDR1 is KGHSH and CDR2 is LQKENI. The CDR3 consists of 15 residues. CDR3 nucleotides: TGTGCCAGCTCACCCGGGACAGCGAAAACCTACGAGCAGTACTTC. Its protein is CASSPGTAKTYEQYF. Full variable domain (missing parts from reference TRBV18 and TRBJ2-7): NAGVMQNPRHLVRRRGQEARLRCSPMKGHSHVYWYRQLPEEGLKFMVYLQKENIIDESGMPKERFSAEFPKEGPSILRIQQVVRGDSAAYFCASSPGTAKTYEQYFGPGTRLTVT.

The sample holds a few counts of this clonotype. This rearrangement joins TRBV5-5 to TRBJ2-5; D is perhaps TRBD2 (5 bases). V gave up 0 bases and J gave up 2 bases, with 11 bases separating them. Germline loops: CDR1 SGHKS, CDR2 YYEKEE (reference sequence). The CDR3 contains 15 residues. CDR3 loop: CASSLGRARQETQYF. CDR3 coding DNA: TGTGCCAGCAGCTTGGGGCGGGCTCGTCAAGAGACCCAGTACTTC.

This clonotype has only a few counts. This chain connects TRBV6-2 or TRBV6-3 to TRBJ2-1; D is unclear. The CDR3 extends over 13 amino acids. With 7 bases removed from V and 8 bases from J, the gap between germline ends came to 15 bases. Per germline, CDR1 MNHEY and CDR2 SVGEGT. The DNA of the CDR3 is TGTGCCAGCAAACCTCTTCCGGGCGATGAGCAGTTCTTC. It codes for CASKPLPGDEQFF.

A note on this clonotype: The DNA is left out, because the CDR3 cannot be placed on it with certainty; the CDR3 is given as TCRdb lists it. The chain has TRBV9 and TRBJ2-7; TRBD1 is the table's D call, not checked against the DNA. The CDR3 is 14 residues long, ends included. Germline CDR1 and CDR2: SGDLS and YYNGEE. The CDR3 loop reads CANSVGGGTYELYF.